The present T cell receptor beta chain was sequenced within a study of CD8+ T cells in alopecia areata. Germline CDR1 reads SEHNR; CDR2 reads FQNEAQ (reference sequence). Germline trimming cut 4 bases from V and 4 bases from J; bases unmatched to any gene: 4. The CDR3 is made up of 14 amino acids. RNA, once extracted, was reverse transcribed into cDNA for use as the sequencing template. Assay used: immunoSEQ multiplex PCR; TCRdb lists only in-frame clones, some missing. Of 130,000 or so clones in the sample, around 49% were seen once. The sample consisted of CD8+ T cells sorted from blood, taken at week 0. This chain joins TRBV7-9 and TRBJ1-1; 9 positions agree with TRBD1. This TCR was sampled from a human donor with alopecia areata. The CDR3 region is CASSWTGVGTEAFF. CDR3 coding DNA: TGTGCCAGCAGCTGGACAGGGGTGGGCACTGAAGCTTTCTTT.